This T cell receptor beta chain was sequenced for a study of blood T cell repertoires in COVID-19. Across the study: Whether acute or convalescent, the COVID-19 samples came from the United States, Italy and Spain.

This CDR3 has 15 amino acids. Germline trimming cut 6 bases from V and 4 bases from J; bases unmatched to any gene: 11. The germline V gene encodes CDR1 SGHRS and CDR2 YFSETQ. Using immunoSEQ multiplex PCR, the repertoire was profiled, and TCRdb retains in-frame clones only, with some absent. The sample holds about 190,000 clones, 65% to 80% seen once. The sequenced sample consisted of peripheral blood. The source of this sequence is a man in his forties or fifties who had recovered from COVID-19. V gene TRBV5-1 combines with J gene TRBJ2-5; 8 nucleotides line up with TRBD1. The CDR3 loop reads CASIEGTGGGETQYF. For the CDR3, the DNA is TGCGCCAGCATAGAAGGGACAGGTGGCGGAGAGACCCAGTACTTC. The variable domain in full, with the rest retrieved from reference TRBV5-1 and TRBJ2-5, is KAGVTQTPRYLIKTRGQQVTLSCSPISGHRSVSWYQQTPGQGLQFLFEYFSETQRNKGNFPGRFSGRQFSNSRSEMNVSTLELGDSALYLCASIEGTGGGETQYFGPGTRLLVL.